The clone carrying this T cell receptor beta chain was detected once. The data were obtained in a study of blood T cell repertoires in COVID-19. V lost 1 base to trimming and J lost 5 bases; unmatched junction nucleotides: 4. Germline CDR1 reads SGHTA; CDR2 reads FQGTGA. The CDR3 extends over 15 amino acids. The assay was immunoSEQ multiplex PCR, and TCRdb's table has in-frame clones only and misses some. The table includes some 42,000 clones, roughly nine tenths detected once. The specimen sequenced was peripheral blood. The origin of this receptor is a man under 40 with active or convalescent COVID-19. V and J are TRBV7-3 and TRBJ1-1, with 10 bases identical to TRBD1. The CDR3, as DNA: TGTGCCAGCAGCTTAATGGGACAGGGGAAGACTGAAGCTTTCTTT. Its translation: CASSLMGQGKTEAFF.